The clone carrying this TCR beta chain is classed as medium-sized by frequency. Its specificity is unknown. TCRdb derives one entry per CDR3 protein from the 10x single-cell sequencing reads, leaving out DNA. The repertoire table contains approximately 1,200 distinct CDR3 sequences. This sample stems from a study of CD8 T cells in cerebrospinal fluid in Alzheimer's disease. The study, taken as a whole, reports: Alzheimer's patients were not enriched for EBV-specific clones, which were not the most expanded.

This CDR3 is built from 14 residues. CDR1 is LNHDA and CDR2 is SQIVND in the germline V gene (reference sequence). Sequencing was carried out using cerebrospinal fluid. The J gene is TRBJ2-4, the V gene TRBV19; TCRdb picks TRBD1, but there is no DNA to check that call. The receptor was derived from a human donor in good health. CDR3 protein: CASSIKGAVNIQYF.